Sequencing of this T cell receptor beta chain was carried out in a study of blood T cell repertoires in COVID-19 (dated by TCRdb to between 2020 and 2021). For the wider study: Samples covering the acute and convalescent phases of COVID-19 were provided by collaborators in the United States, Italy and Spain. The material from the prospective study consisted of cDNA or gDNA derived from T cells, B-cell-depleted T cells, or PBMCs. The dataset comprised deeply sampled blood TCRbeta repertoires from subjects exposed to, actively infected with, or recovered from COVID-19. The repertoires were made available in a free public database intended to serve as a resource for research on the immune response to SARS-CoV-2. The samples were drawn from two sources: the first 160 participants of the ongoing ImmuneRACE study, and 1,000 to 1,500 subjects contributed by 6 global collaborators. A de-identified subject ID, COVID-19 status, age in years and sex were almost always included in the sample metadata. HLA class I and class II types, where available, came from metadata supplied by the sample provider rather than from assay-based typing.

Enrolling through a virtual design, the prospective study's participants ranged in age from roughly 18 to 90 years and lived across 20 to 30 United States geographic areas. In the prospective study, cohorts were assigned on the basis of participant-reported clinical history obtained from a screening survey and a study questionnaire. Recovered participants in ImmuneRACE Cohort 3 were defined as having two consecutive negative NP/OP PCR tests, clearance from a healthcare professional, or resolution of symptoms. Each participant in the prospective study had whole blood, serum and a nasopharyngeal or oropharyngeal swab collected by mobile phlebotomists. Prospective study participants could optionally give additional blood draws and questionnaires over an approximately two-month period. Before DNA extraction, blood samples from the prospective study were shipped at room temperature or frozen. Here is what the overall study found, with its caveats: The amount of clinical and demographic metadata varied by source and participant and was provided uncurated.

At the junction V is shortened by 4 bases and J by 5 bases, with 10 bases in between. Via the germline V gene, CDR1 is SGHTA and CDR2 FQGNSA. Measured from the cysteine to the phenylalanine, the CDR3 is 13 residues long. Only the CDR3 portion is preserved as DNA: 39 bases, with reading frame beginning at the first base. Comment on this clone: The antigen this receptor binds is unknown. One base away there is no much larger clone; base qualities are not given.

The immunoSEQ Assay, a bias-controlled multiplex PCR, was used to amplify TCRbeta CDR3 regions from genomic DNA. On the authors' methods: Nucleated cell counts per sample were estimated from amplification of reference gene primers within the assay. Sequence reads were collapsed and filtered to measure the absolute abundance of every unique TCRbeta CDR3 rearrangement. Productive Simpson clonality was computed per sample as the square root of Simpson's diversity index over productive rearrangements. This immuneACCESS table, as held by TCRdb, lists in-frame sequences with V and J called but not all clones. Of the missing ones, under half trace to an unresolved V gene in checked studies; the others have no known cause. That table furnishes V, J and clone size, whereas the DNA furnished D and trimming. This sample has about 310,000 clones in its table, and around 91% of those were observed once. The top ten hold around 9.5% of the sample.

The chain links TRBV7-2 with TRBJ2-3; a tentative D call is TRBD2 (5 bases match). The TCR comes from a woman between 35 and 50 years old who had recovered from COVID-19. The sample taken for sequencing was PBMCs or T cells enriched from blood (not recorded which). The DNA sequence follows: TGTGCCAGCAGCTACGGACTGGGAGATACGCAGTATTTT. Its coded protein is CASSYGLGDTQYF. Where the CDR3 stops, the reference TRBV7-2 and TRBJ2-3 genes take over; the full variable domain is GAGVSQSPSNKVTEKGKDVELRCDPISGHTALYWYRQSLGQGLEFLIYFQGNSAPDKSGLPSDRFSAERTGGSVSTLTIQRTQQEDSAVYLCASSYGLGDTQYFGPGTRLTVL.